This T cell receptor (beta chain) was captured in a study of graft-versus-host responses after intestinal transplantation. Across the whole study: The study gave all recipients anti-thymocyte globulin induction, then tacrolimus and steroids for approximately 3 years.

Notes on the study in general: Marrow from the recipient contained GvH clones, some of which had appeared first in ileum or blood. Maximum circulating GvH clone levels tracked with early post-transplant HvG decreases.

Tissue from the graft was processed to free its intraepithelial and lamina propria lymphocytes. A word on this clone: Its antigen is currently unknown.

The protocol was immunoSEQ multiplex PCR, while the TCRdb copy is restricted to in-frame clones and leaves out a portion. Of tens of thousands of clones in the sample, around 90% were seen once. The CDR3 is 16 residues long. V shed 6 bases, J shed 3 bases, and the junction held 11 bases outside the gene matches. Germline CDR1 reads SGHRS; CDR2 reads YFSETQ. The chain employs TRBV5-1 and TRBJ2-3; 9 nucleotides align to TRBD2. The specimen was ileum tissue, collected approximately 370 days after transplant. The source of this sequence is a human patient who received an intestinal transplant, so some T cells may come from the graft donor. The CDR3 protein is CASTGLAGSFTDTQYF. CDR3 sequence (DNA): TGCGCCAGCACAGGCCTAGCGGGAAGTTTTACAGATACGCAGTATTTT.